This T cell receptor (delta chain) was retrieved from a study of γδ T cells in repeated Plasmodium falciparum infection. On the study more broadly: Age- and gender-matched Australian children served as comparison for malaria-exposed Malian children.

As concerns this clone: Its antigen is not identified. TCRdb's protein for this DNA is that of a much larger clone and differs from the translation at residue 4, likely a read error; the protein shown is the DNA translation.

Gammadelta T cells were flow-sorted from PBMC into Vgamma9/Vdelta2+ and Vdelta2-negative populations for bulk analysis. The CDR3 covers 16 residues. CDR1 TSWWSYY and CDR2 QGS come from the germline V gene. V was trimmed by 8 bases and J by 0 bases, leaving 19 bases between them. TCRdb re-called clones from the multiplex PCR reads using CATT. The table has about 48,000 delta-chain clones, roughly 1.5% seen once; the top ten hold over 7.5%. Study-level points and caveats: Compared with Australian children, Malian Vdelta2-negative repertoires seemed more clonal, less diverse, less shared. Waves of new clonotype selection appeared after repeated controlled infections in Vdelta2-negative, largely Vdelta1+, gammadelta T cells.

The chain couples TRDV1 to TRDJ1; D not certain. This TCR was sampled from a pool of human donors (malaria-infected and uninfected, not separated). Specimen: gamma-delta T cells from blood. As DNA, the CDR3 is TGTGCTCTTAGGAATAAAAACAGGGAAGACACCGATAAACTCATCTTT. Its translation: CALRNKNREDTDKLIF.